The present entry profiles one T cell receptor (beta chain) with its context. What it recognizes is unknown. Donors counted as nominally healthy when sampled, yet unrecorded immune exposures were likely. It was with 60 Vbeta and 13 Jbeta primers that the PCR ran. Generated by immunoSEQ multiplex PCR, the TCRdb table keeps only in-frame clones and is missing some. The sample comprises approximately 210,000 clones, 60% to 85% of which are singletons, and roughly 1.4% rests with the top ten. This sample was taken from a study of cytomegalovirus exposure and HLA in healthy donors. Overall study: Around 79 million unique TCRs, all from HLA-typed donors, were included in an early release of the data. General study results and limits: From TCR beta sequences, most subjects' HLA-A and HLA-B alleles were reportedly predicted accurately. CMV serostatus was the sole immune exposure data available.

The V gene's germline CDR1 is KGHSH and CDR2 LQKENI. The CDR3 sequence is 14 residues long. Losses at the gene ends were 8 bases for V and 5 bases for J; bases not matched to a gene: 4. The clonotype comes from a girl aged 5-17 years in good health and CMV-seropositive. The material sequenced was PBMCs. V and J are TRBV18 and TRBJ2-1, with 12 bases that match TRBD2. The chain's CDR3 is CASALAGGDNEQFF. The CDR3 nucleotides are TGTGCCAGCGCTCTAGCGGGGGGGGACAATGAGCAGTTCTTC.